Listed below are T cell receptor beta chains from one sample, sequenced in a study of blood T cell repertoires in COVID-19. The method was immunoSEQ multiplex PCR; TCRdb's version includes in-frame clones alone and lacks a portion of them. The sample contains roughly 150,000 clones, approximately 80% of which appear only once. Sequencing was carried out using PBMCs or T cells enriched from blood (not recorded which). All receptors come from a man in his forties or fifties in a cohort exposed to, infected with or recovered from COVID-19 (not recorded which). Both conserved end residues are part of each CDR3. Each record gives: clone size, J gene, V gene, D gene, CDR3 length, CDR3 protein, CDR3 DNA. A D gene is named only where the DNA matches it firmly. The listing skips clone size in some rows; elsewhere it reads once, few, many or a size class.

size: .
J: TRBJ2-2
V: TRBV9
D: TRBD2
length: 16
CDR3: CASSVGSGANTGELFF
DNA: TGTGCCAGCAGCGTAGGCAGCGGGGCGAACACCGGGGAGCTGTTTTTT

size: .
J: TRBJ1-5
V: TRBV29-1
D: TRBD1
length: 14
CDR3: CSVQPTGAGQPQHF
DNA: TGCAGCGTCCAACCAACAGGGGCGGGTCAGCCCCAGCATTTT

size: .
J: TRBJ2-7
V: TRBV10-3
D: .
length: 14
CDR3: CAIKDPHSSYEQYF
DNA: TGTGCCATCAAAGACCCCCACAGCTCCTACGAGCAGTACTTC

size: .
J: TRBJ1-1
V: TRBV10-3
D: TRBD1
length: 16
CDR3: CAARGDRLTMGTEAFF
DNA: TGTGCCGCTCGGGGGGACAGGCTGACTATGGGGACTGAAGCTTTCTTT

size: few
J: TRBJ2-1
V: TRBV9
D: TRBD2
length: 16
CDR3: CASSVLGTSVAMEQFF
DNA: TGTGCCAGCAGCGTACTCGGGACTAGCGTGGCCATGGAGCAGTTCTTC

size: few
J: TRBJ1-4
V: TRBV5-1
D: .
length: 15
CDR3: CASSLVAGHNEKLFF
DNA: TGCGCCAGCAGCTTGGTTGCAGGGCATAATGAAAAACTGTTTTTT

size: .
J: TRBJ2-1
V: TRBV3-1/TRBV3-2
D: TRBD2
length: 14
CDR3: CASSQALAINEQFF
DNA: TGTGCCAGCAGCCAAGCACTAGCGATCAATGAGCAGTTCTTC

size: few
J: TRBJ2-1
V: TRBV19
D: .
length: 15
CDR3: CASSIGGGTYNEQFF
DNA: TGTGCCAGTAGTATAGGGGGGGGCACTTACAATGAGCAGTTCTTC

size: few
J: TRBJ2-5
V: TRBV4-2
D: TRBD2
length: 18
CDR3: CASSTGTGLAGGRETQYF
DNA: TGTGCCAGCAGCACCGGGACCGGACTAGCGGGGGGGCGAGAGACCCAGTACTTC

size: .
J: TRBJ1-6
V: TRBV9
D: TRBD1
length: 15
CDR3: CASSPGTGYNSPLHF
DNA: TGTGCCAGCAGCCCCGGGACAGGTTACAATTCACCCCTCCACTTT